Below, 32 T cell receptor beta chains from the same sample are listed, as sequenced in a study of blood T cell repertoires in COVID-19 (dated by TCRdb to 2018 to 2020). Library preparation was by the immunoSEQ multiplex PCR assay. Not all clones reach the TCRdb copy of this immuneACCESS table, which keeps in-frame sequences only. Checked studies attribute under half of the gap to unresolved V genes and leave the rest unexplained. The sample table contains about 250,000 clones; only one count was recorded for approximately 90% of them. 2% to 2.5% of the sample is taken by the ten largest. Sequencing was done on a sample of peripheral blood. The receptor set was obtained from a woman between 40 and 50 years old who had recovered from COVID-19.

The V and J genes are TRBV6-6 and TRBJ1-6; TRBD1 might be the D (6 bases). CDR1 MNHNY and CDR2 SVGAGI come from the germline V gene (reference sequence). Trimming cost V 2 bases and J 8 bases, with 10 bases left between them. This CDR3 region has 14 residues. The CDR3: CASSYRGGDSPLHF. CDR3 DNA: TGTGCCAGCAGTTACCGGGGGGGCGATTCACCCCTCCACTTT.

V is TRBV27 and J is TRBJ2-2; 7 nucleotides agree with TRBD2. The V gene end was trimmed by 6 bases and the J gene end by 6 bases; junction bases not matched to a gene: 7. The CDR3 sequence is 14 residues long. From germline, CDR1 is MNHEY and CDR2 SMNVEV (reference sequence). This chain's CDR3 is CASSAGLGAGELFF. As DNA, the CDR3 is TGTGCCAGCAGCGCTGGACTAGGGGCCGGGGAGCTGTTTTTT.

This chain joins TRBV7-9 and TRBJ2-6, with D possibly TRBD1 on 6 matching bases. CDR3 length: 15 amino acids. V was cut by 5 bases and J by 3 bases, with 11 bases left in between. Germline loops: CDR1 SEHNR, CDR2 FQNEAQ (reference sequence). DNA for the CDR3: TGTGCCAGCAGCCTGGGGGCAGGTGGGGCCAACGTCCTGACTTTC. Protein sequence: CASSLGAGGANVLTF.

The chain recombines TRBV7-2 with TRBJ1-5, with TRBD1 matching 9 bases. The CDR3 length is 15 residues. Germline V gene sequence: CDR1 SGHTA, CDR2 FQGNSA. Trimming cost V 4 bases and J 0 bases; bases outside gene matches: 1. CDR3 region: CASSSDRGSNQPQHF. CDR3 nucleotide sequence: TGTGCCAGCAGCTCGGACAGGGGTAGCAATCAGCCCCAGCATTTT.

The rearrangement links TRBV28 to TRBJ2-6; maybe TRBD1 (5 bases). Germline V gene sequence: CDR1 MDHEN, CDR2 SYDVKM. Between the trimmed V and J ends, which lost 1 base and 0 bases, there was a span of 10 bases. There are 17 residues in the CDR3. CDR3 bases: TGTGCCAGCAGTTTATATCCAGGGAACTCTGGGGCCAACGTCCTGACTTTC. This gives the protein CASSLYPGNSGANVLTF.

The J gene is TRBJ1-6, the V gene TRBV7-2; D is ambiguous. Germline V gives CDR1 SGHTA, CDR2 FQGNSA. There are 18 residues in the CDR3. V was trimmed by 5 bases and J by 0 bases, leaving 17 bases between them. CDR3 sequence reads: CASSPNSSPSSYNSPLHF. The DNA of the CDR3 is TGTGCCAGCAGCCCGAACAGCTCACCCAGCTCCTATAATTCACCCCTCCACTTT.

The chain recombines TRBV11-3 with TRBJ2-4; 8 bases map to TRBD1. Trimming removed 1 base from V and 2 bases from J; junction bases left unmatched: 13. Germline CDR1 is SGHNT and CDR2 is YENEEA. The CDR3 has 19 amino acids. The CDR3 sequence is CASSLASTQGAPSKNIQYF. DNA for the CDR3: TGTGCCAGCAGCTTAGCTTCGACCCAGGGGGCGCCGTCCAAAAACATTCAGTACTTC.

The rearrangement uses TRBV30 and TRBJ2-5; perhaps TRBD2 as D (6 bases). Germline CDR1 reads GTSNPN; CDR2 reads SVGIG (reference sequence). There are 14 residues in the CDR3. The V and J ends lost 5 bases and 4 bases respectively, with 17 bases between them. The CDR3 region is CAWSGTSVRETQYF. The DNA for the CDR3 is TGTGCCTGGTCCGGGACTTCGGTCCGAGAGACCCAGTACTTC.

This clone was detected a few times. The CDR3 DNA reads as TGTGCCAGCAGCTCGAAGACTAGCGGGAGTGCTTTCAATGAGCAGTTCTTC. It codes for CASSSKTSGSAFNEQFF. The genes are TRBV7-9 and TRBJ2-1; TRBD2 aligns across 12 bases. CDR1 and CDR2 from the germline V gene are SEHNR and FQNEAQ (reference sequence). This CDR3 spans 17 amino acids. Trimming removed 4 bases from V and 6 bases from J; junction bases left unmatched: 10.

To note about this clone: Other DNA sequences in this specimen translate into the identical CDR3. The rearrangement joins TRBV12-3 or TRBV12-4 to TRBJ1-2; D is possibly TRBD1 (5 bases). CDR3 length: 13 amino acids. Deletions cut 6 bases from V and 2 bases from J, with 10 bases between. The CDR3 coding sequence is TGTGCCAGCAGCCTCCGGGGGAACTATGGCTACACCTTC. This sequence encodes CASSLRGNYGYTF.

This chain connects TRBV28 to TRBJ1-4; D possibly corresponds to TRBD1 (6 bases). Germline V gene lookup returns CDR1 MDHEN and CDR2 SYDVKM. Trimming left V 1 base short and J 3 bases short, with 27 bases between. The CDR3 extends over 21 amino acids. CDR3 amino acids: CASSLSEGQGNPRQANEKLFF. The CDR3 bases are TGTGCCAGCAGTTTATCTGAGGGCCAGGGGAACCCTCGCCAAGCTAATGAAAAACTGTTTTTT.

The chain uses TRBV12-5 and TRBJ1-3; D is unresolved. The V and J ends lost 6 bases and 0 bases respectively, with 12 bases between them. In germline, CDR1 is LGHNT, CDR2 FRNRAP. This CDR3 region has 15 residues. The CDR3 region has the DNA TGTGCTAGTGGCCGCCCTGCGCACTCTGGAAACACCATATATTTT. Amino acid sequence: CASGRPAHSGNTIYF.

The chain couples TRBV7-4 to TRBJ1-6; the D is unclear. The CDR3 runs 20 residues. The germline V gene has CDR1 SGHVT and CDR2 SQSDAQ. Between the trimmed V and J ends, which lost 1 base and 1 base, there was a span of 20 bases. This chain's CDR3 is CASSLEVSGLGSSYNSPLHF. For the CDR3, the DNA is TGTGCCAGCAGCTTAGAGGTGTCGGGGTTGGGGTCGTCCTATAATTCACCCCTCCACTTT.

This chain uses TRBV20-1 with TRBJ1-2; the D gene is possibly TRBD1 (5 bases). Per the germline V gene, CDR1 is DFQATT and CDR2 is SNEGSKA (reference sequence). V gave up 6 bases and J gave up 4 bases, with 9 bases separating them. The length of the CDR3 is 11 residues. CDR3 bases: TGCAGTGCCCAGGGATCCTATGGCTACACCTTC. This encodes CSAQGSYGYTF.

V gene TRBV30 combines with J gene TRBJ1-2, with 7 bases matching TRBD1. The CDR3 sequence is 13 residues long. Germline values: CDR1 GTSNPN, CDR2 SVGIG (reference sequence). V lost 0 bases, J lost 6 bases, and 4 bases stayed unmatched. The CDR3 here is CAWSVNRGDGYTF. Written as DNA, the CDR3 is TGTGCCTGGAGTGTAAACAGGGGCGATGGCTACACCTTC.

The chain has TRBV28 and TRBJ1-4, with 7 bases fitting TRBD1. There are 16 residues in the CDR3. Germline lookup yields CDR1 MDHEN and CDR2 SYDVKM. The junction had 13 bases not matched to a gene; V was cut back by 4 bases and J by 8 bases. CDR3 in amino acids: CASSSDRQGLREKLFF. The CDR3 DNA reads TGTGCCAGCAGTTCCGACCGACAGGGCTTGAGGGAAAAACTGTTTTTT.

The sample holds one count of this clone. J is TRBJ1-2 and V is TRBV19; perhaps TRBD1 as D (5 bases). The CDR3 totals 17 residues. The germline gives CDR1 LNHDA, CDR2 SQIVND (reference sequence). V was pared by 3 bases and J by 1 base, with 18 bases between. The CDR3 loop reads CASSILTAGPSNYGYTF. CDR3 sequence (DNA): TGTGCCAGTAGTATCCTAACAGCGGGGCCGAGTAACTATGGCTACACCTTC.

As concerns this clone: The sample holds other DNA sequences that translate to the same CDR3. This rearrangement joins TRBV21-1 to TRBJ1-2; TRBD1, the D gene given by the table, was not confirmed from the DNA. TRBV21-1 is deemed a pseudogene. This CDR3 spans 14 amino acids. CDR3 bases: TGTGCTAGCAGCAAACCGGGACAACACTATGGCTACACCTTC. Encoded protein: CASSKPGQHYGYTF.

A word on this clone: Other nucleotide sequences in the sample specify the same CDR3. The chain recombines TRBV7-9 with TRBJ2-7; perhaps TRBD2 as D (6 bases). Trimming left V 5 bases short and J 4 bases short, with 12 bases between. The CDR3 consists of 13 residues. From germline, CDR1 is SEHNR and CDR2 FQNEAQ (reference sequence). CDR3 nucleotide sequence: TGTGCCAGCAGCCCGGGACTTCCTTACGAGCAGTACTTC. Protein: CASSPGLPYEQYF.

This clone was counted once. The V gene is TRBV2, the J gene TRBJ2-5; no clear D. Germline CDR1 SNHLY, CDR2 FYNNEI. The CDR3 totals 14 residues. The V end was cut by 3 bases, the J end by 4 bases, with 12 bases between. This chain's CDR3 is CASSDQVGRETQYF. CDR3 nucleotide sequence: TGTGCCAGCAGTGATCAGGTCGGCAGAGAGACCCAGTACTTC. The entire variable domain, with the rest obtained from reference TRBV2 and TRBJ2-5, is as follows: EPEVTQTPSHQVTQMGQEVILRCVPISNHLYFYWYRQILGQKVEFLVSFYNNEISEKSEIFDDQFSVERPDGSNFTLKIRSTKLEDSAMYFCASSDQVGRETQYFGPGTRLLVL.

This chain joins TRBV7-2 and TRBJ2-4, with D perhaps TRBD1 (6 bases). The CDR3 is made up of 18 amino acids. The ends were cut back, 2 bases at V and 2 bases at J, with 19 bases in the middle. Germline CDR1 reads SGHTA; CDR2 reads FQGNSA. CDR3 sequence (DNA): TGTGCCAGCAGCTTATTACGCGAGGGTACAGGGACCAAAAACATTCAGTACTTC. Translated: CASSLLREGTGTKNIQYF.

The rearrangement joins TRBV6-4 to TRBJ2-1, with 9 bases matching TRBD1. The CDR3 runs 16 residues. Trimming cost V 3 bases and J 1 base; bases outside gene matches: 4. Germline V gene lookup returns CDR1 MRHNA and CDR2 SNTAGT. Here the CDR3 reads CASSEGTGLSYNEQFF. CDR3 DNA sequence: TGTGCCAGCAGTGAAGGGACAGGGCTTTCCTACAATGAGCAGTTCTTC.

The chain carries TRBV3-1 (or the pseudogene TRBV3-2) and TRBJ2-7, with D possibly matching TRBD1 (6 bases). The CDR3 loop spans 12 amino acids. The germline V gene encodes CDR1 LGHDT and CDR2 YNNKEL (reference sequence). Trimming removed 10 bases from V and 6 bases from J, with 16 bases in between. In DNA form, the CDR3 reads TGTGCCACTAGAACAGGGTTTAGCGAGCAGTACTTC. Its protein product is CATRTGFSEQYF.

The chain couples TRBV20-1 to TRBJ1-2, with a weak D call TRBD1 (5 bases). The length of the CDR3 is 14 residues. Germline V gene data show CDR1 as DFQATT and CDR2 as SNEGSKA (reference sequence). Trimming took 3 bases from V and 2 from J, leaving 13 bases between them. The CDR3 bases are TGCAGTGCTAGTTTGTCAGGGCGAAACTATGGCTACACCTTC. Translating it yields CSASLSGRNYGYTF.

CDR3 DNA sequence: TGTGCCAGCAGCCTGGCGGGAGTCGGCCAAGAGACCCAGTACTTC. It translates to CASSLAGVGQETQYF. The gene calls are TRBV3-1 (or the pseudogene TRBV3-2) and TRBJ2-5, with TRBD2 matching 7 bases. Germline V CDR1 and CDR2: LGHDT, YNNKEL (reference sequence). J lost 1 base, V lost 4 bases, and 6 bases had no gene match. The CDR3 covers 15 residues.

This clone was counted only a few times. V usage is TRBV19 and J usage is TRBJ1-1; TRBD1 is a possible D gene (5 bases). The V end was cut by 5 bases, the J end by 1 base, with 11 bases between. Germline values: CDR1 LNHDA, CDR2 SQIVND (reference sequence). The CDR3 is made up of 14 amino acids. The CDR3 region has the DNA TGTGCCAGTAGTCTTGGACACCGGAACACTGAAGCTTTCTTT. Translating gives CASSLGHRNTEAFF.

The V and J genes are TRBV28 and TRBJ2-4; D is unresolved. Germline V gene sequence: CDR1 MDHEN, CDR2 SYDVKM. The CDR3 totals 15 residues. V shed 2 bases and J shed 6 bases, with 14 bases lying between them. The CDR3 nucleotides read TGTGCCAGCAGTTTAATGGCCTCAGGTCTAAACATTCAGTACTTC. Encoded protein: CASSLMASGLNIQYF.

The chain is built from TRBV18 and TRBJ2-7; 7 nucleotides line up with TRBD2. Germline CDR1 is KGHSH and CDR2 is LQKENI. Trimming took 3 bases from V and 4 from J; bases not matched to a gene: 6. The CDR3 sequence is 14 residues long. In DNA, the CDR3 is TGTGCCAGCTCACCGGGGGAGGGCCAGTACGAGCAGTACTTC. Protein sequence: CASSPGEGQYEQYF.

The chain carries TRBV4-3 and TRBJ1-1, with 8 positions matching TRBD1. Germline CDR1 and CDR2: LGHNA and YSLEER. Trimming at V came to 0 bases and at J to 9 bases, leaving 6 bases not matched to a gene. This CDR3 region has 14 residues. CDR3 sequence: CASSQERDRSKAFF. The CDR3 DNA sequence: TGCGCCAGCAGCCAAGAGCGGGACAGGAGCAAAGCTTTCTTT.

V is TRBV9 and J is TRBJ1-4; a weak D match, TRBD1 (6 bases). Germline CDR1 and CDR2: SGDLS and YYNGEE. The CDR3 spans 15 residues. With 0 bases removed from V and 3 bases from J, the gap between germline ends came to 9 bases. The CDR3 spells CASSVDGTPNEKLFF. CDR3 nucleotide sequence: TGTGCCAGCAGCGTAGATGGGACACCTAATGAAAAACTGTTTTTT.

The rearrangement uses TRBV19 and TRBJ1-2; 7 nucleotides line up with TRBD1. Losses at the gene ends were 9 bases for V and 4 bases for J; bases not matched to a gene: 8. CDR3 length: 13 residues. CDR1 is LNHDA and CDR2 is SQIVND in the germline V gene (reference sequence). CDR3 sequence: CASLNRGTYGYTF. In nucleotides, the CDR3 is TGTGCCAGCTTAAACAGGGGAACCTATGGCTACACCTTC.

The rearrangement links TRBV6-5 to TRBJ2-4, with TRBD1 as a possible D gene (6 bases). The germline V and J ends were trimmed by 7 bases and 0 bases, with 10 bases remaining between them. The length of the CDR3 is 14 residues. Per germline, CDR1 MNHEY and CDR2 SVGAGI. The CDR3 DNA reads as TGTGCCAGCAAGATCAGGGGAGCCAAAAACATTCAGTACTTC. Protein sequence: CASKIRGAKNIQYF.